This T cell receptor beta chain was identified in a study of lymphopenia after photon versus proton radiotherapy. Whole-study results and caveats: Survival link was tested only in deceased patients; proton benefit remains a possibility.

The CDR3 covers 11 residues. Trimming cost V 4 bases and J 6 bases, with 7 bases left between them. In germline, CDR1 is SQVTM, CDR2 ANQGSEA. In the case of this clone: The antigen is not known.

Some clones are missing from TCRdb's copy, which holds only in-frame ones; the method was immunoSEQ multiplex PCR. The table includes 25,000 to 30,000 clones, 81% detected once. This chain joins TRBV29-1 and TRBJ2-1, with D unclear. Sample: peripheral blood, taken from a patient treated with photon-based radiotherapy. This receptor was identified in a man over 45 with gastric cancer. The CDR3 loop is CSVVQRNEQFF. In nucleotides, the CDR3 is TGCAGCGTTGTCCAACGCAATGAGCAGTTCTTC.